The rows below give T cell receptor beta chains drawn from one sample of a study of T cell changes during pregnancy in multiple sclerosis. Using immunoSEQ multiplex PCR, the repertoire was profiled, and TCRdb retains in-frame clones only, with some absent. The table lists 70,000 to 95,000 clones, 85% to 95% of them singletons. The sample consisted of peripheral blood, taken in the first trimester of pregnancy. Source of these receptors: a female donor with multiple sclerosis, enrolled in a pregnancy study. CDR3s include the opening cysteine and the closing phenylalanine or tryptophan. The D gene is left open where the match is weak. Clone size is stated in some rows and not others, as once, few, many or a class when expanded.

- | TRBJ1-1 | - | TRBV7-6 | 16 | CASSLGGGGRNTEAFF | TGTGCCAGCAGCTTAGGGGGCGGGGGAAGGAACACTGAAGCTTTCTTT
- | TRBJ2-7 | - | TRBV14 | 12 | CASSPGVGEQYF | TGTGCCAGCAGCCCAGGGGTGGGCGAGCAGTACTTC
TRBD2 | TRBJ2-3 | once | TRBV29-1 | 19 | CSVEDFSALAGGPRDTQYF | TGCAGCGTTGAAGATTTCTCTGCCTTAGCGGGGGGGCCGAGAGATACGCAGTATTTT
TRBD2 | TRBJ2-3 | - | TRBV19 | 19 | CASSASGLAGGGGTDTQYF | TGTGCCAGTAGTGCCTCGGGACTAGCGGGGGGAGGGGGCACAGATACGCAGTATTTT
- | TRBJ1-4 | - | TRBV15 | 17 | CATSRDQDLTTNEKLFF | TGTGCCACCAGCAGAGACCAGGACTTAACAACTAATGAAAAACTGTTTTTT
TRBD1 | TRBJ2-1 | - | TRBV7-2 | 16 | CASSFIPGTVDNEQFF | TGTGCCAGCAGCTTTATTCCGGGGACAGTCGACAATGAGCAGTTCTTC
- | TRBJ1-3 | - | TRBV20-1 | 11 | CSAAGGNTIYF | TGCAGTGCGGCGGGGGGAAACACCATATATTTT
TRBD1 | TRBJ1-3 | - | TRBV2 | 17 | CASSEGTGVDSGNTIYF | TGTGCCAGCAGTGAAGGGACAGGGGTGGACTCTGGAAACACCATATATTTT
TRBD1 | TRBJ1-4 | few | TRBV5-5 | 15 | CASTQGGQLYEKLFF | TGTGCCAGCACCCAGGGGGGACAGCTCTATGAAAAACTGTTTTTT
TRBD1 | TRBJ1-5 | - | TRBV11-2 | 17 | CASSTTGDQYSNQPQHF | TGTGCCAGCAGCACCACAGGGGACCAATATAGCAATCAGCCCCAGCATTTT
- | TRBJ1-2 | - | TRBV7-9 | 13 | CASSPRQDYGYTF | TGTGCCAGCAGCCCACGACAGGACTATGGCTACACCTTC
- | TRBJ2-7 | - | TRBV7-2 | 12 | CASSLNGYEQYF | TGTGCCAGCAGCTTAAACGGCTACGAGCAGTACTTC
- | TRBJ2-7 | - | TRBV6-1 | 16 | CASSDLRGSASYEQYF | TGTGCCAGCAGTGACCTACGGGGGTCTGCCTCCTACGAGCAGTACTTC
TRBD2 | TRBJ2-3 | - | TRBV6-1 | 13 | CASSERERGGQYF | TGTGCCAGCAGTGAACGGGAGCGGGGGGGTCAGTATTTT
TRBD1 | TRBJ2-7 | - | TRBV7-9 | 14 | CASSQGDRGNEQYF | TGTGCCAGCAGCCAGGGGGACAGGGGAAACGAGCAGTACTTC
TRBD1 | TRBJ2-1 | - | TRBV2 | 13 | CASRGQGDNEQFF | TGTGCCAGCAGAGGTCAGGGGGACAATGAGCAGTTCTTC
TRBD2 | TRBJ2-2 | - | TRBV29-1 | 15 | CSVGRRGSNTGELFF | TGCAGCGTTGGACGGCGGGGGAGTAACACCGGGGAGCTGTTTTTT
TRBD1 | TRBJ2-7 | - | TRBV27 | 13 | CASAGTALYEQYF | TGTGCCTCAGCCGGGACAGCCCTCTACGAGCAGTACTTC
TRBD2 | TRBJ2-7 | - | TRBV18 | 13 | CASHGLGGYEQYF | TGTGCCAGCCACGGGTTGGGAGGGTACGAGCAGTACTTC
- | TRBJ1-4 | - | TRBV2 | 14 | CASKEQTTNEKLFF | TGTGCCAGCAAGGAACAGACAACTAATGAAAAACTGTTTTTT
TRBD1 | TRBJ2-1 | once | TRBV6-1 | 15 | CASSGSGTGVWEQFF | TGTGCCAGCAGCGGATCCGGGACAGGGGTATGGGAGCAGTTCTTC
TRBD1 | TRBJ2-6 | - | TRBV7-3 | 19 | CASSNPPGQGKSGANVLTF | TGTGCCAGCAGCAATCCCCCGGGACAGGGCAAGAGTGGGGCCAACGTCCTGACTTTC
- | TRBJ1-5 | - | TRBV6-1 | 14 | CASSEDFRNQPQHF | TGTGCCAGCAGTGAAGACTTTCGCAATCAGCCCCAGCATTTT
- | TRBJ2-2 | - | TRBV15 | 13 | CATAGANTGELFF | TGTGCCACCGCGGGCGCGAACACCGGGGAGCTGTTTTTT
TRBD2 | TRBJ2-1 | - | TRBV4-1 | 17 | CASSQGFARGARDEQFF | TGCGCCAGCAGCCAAGGCTTCGCGCGGGGGGCCAGGGATGAGCAGTTCTTC
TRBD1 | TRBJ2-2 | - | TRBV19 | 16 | CASSPRDRDRTGELFF | TGTGCCAGTAGCCCCCGGGACAGGGATCGAACCGGGGAGCTGTTTTTT
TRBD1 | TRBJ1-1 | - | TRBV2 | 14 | CASSDEQGAGEAFF | TGTGCCAGCAGTGATGAACAGGGGGCCGGTGAAGCTTTCTTT
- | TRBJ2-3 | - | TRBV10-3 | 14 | CAISDYPRTDTQYF | TGTGCCATCTCAGACTACCCGCGCACAGATACGCAGTATTTT
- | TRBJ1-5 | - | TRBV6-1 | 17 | CASSQDEGGYSNQPQHF | TGTGCCAGCAGTCAAGACGAAGGGGGATATAGCAATCAGCCCCAGCATTTT
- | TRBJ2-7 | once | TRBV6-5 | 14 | CAITSGEVSYEQYF | TGTGCCATCACCTCGGGGGAGGTCTCCTACGAGCAGTACTTC
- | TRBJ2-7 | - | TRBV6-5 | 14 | CASRRAGQPYEQYF | TGTGCCAGCCGTCGGGCGGGACAGCCCTACGAGCAGTACTTC
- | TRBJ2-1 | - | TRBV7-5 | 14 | CARSLGRDRDEQFF | TGTGCCAGAAGCTTAGGACGGGACAGGGATGAGCAGTTCTTC
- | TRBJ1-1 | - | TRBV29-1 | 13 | CSVVDFEATEAFF | TGCAGCGTTGTCGATTTCGAGGCCACTGAAGCTTTCTTT
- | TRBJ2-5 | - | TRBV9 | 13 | CASSVLVQETQYF | TGTGCCAGCAGCGTTTTAGTTCAAGAGACCCAGTACTTC
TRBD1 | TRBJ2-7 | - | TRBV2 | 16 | CASSDAGQGLSYEQYF | TGTGCCAGCAGTGACGCTGGACAGGGGCTTTCCTACGAGCAGTACTTC
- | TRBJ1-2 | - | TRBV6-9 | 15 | CASSYSPGGVAGYTF | TGTGCCAGCAGTTATTCCCCGGGGGGAGTAGCGGGCTACACCTTC
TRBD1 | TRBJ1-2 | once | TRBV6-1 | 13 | CASGRDRLYGYTF | TGTGCCAGCGGCCGGGACAGGTTATATGGCTACACCTTC
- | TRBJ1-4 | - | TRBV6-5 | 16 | CASSFHQGGSNEKLFF | TGTGCCAGCAGTTTTCATCAGGGCGGGAGTAATGAAAAACTGTTTTTT
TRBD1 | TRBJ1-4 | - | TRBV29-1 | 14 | CSVGTGWRGEKLFF | TGCAGCGTTGGGACAGGGTGGAGGGGAGAAAAACTGTTTTTT
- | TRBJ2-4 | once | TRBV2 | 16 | CASRRPLEEAKNIQYF | TGTGCCAGCAGGAGGCCTCTTGAAGAAGCCAAAAACATTCAGTACTTC
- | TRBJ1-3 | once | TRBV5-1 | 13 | CASSPDSGNTIYF | TGCGCCAGCAGCCCCGACAGCGGAAACACCATATATTTT
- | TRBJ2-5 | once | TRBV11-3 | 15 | CASSLGGGRLETQYF | TGTGCCAGCAGCTTGGGAGGGGGGCGTCTAGAGACCCAGTACTTC
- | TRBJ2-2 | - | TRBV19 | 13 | CASSILYTGELFF | TGTGCCAGTAGTATACTGTACACCGGGGAGCTGTTTTTT
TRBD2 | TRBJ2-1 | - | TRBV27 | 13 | CASTTSGGHEQFF | TGTGCCAGCACGACTAGCGGGGGCCATGAGCAGTTCTTC